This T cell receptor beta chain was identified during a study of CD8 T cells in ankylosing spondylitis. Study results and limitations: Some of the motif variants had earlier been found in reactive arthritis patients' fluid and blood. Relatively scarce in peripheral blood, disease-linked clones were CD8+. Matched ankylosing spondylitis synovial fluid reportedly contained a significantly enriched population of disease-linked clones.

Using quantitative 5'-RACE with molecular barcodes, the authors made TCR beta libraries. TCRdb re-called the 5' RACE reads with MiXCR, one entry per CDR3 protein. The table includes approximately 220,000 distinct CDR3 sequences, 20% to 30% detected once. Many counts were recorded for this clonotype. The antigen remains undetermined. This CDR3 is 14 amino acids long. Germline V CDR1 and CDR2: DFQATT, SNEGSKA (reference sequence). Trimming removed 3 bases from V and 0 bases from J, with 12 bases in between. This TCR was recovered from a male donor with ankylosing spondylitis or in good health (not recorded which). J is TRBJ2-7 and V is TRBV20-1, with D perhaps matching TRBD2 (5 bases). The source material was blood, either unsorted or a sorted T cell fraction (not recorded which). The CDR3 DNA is TGCAGTGCTAGGGCCGGGATCGGCTCCTACGAGCAGTACTTC. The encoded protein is CSARAGIGSYEQYF.